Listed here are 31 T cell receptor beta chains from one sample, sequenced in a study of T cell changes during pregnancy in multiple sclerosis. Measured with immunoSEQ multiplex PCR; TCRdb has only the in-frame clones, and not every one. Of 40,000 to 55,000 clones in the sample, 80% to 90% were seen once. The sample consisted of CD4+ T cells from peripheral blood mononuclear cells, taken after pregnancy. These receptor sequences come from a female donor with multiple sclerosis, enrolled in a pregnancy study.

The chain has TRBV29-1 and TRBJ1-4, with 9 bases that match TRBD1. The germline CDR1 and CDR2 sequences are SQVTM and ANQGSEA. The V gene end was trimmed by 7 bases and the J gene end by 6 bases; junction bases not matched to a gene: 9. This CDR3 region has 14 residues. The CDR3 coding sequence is TGCAGCGCCCGGGACAGGGTATCTGATGAAAAACTGTTTTTT. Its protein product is CSARDRVSDEKLFF.

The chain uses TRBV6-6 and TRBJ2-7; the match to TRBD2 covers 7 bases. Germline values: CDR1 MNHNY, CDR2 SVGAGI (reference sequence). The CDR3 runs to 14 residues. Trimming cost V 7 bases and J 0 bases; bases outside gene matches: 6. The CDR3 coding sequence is TGTGCCAGCAAGCTGGGGGGGAGCTCCTACGAGCAGTACTTC. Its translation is CASKLGGSSYEQYF.

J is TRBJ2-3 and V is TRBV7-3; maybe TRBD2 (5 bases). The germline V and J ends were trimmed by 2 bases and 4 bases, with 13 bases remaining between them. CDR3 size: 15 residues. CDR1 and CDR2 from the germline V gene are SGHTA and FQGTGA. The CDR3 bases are TGTGCCAGCAGCTTATACCAACCCGGGGCAGATACGCAGTATTTT. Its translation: CASSLYQPGADTQYF. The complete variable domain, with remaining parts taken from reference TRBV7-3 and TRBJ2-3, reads GAGVSQTPSNKVTEKGKYVELRCDPISGHTALYWYRQSLGQGPEFLIYFQGTGAADDSGLPNDRFFAVRPEGSVSTLKIQRTERGDSAVYLCASSLYQPGADTQYFGPGTRLTVL.

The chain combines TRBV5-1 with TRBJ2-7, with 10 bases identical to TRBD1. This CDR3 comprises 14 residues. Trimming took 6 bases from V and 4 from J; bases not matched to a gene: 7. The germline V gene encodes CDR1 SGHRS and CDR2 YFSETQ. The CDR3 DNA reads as TGCGCCAGCAACCCGGGACAGGGGAGTTACGAGCAGTACTTC. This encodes CASNPGQGSYEQYF.

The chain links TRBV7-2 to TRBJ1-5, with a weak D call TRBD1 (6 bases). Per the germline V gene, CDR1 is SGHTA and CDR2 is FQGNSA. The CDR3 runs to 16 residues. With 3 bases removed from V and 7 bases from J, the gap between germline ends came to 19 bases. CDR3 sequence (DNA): TGTGCCAGCAGCTTGGGGGCAGGGAGTAGGGGGCAGCCCCAGCATTTT. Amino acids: CASSLGAGSRGQPQHF.

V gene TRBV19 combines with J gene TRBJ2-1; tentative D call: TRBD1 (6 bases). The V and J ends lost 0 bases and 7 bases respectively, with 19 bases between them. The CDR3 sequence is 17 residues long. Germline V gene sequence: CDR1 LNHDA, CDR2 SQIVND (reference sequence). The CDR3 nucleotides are TGTGCCAGTAGTATAGATTGGGGGCAGGGGATCGAGAATGAGCAGTTCTTC. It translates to CASSIDWGQGIENEQFF.

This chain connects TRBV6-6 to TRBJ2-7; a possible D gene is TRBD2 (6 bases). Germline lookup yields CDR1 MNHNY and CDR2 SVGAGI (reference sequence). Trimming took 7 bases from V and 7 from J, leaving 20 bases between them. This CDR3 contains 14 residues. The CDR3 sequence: CASTRDGGPIEQYF. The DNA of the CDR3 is TGTGCCAGCACTCGGGACGGAGGGCCGATTGAGCAGTACTTC.

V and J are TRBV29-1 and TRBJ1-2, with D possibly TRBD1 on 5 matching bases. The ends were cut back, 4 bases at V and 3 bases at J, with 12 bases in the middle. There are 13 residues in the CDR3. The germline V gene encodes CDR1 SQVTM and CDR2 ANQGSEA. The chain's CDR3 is CSVGVGVDYGYTF. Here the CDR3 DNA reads TGCAGCGTTGGGGTAGGGGTAGACTATGGCTACACCTTC. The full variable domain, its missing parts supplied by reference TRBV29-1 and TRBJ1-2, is SAVISQKPSRDICQRGTSLTIQCQVDSQVTMMFWYRQQPGQSLTLIATANQGSEATYESGFVIDKFPISRPNLTFSTLTVSNMSPEDSSIYLCSVGVGVDYGYTFGSGTRLTVV.

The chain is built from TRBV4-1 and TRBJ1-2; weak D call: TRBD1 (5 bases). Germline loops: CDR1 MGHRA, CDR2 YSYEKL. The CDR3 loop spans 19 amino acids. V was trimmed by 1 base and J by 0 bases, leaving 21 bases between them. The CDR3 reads CASSQGTPRRGGPNYGYTF. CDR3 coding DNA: TGCGCCAGCAGCCAAGGCACTCCCAGGCGGGGCGGACCTAACTATGGCTACACCTTC.

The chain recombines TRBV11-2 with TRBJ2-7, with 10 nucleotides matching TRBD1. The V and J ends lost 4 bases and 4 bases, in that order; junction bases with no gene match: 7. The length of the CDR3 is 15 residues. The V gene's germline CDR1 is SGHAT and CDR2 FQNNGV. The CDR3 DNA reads TGTGCCAGCAGCTCCGGGACAGGGGCTGTGTACGAGCAGTACTTC. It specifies CASSSGTGAVYEQYF. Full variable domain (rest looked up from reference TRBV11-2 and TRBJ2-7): EAGVAQSPRYKIIEKRQSVAFWCNPISGHATLYWYQQILGQGPKLLIQFQNNGVVDDSQLPKDRFSAERLKGVDSTLKIQPAKLEDSAVYLCASSSGTGAVYEQYFGPGTRLTVT.

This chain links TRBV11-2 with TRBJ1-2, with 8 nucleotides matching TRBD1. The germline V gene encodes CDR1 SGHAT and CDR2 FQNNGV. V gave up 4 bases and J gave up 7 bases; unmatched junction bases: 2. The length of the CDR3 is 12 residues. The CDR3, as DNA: TGTGCCAGCAGCTCGGACAGGGTTGGCTACACCTTC. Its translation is CASSSDRVGYTF.

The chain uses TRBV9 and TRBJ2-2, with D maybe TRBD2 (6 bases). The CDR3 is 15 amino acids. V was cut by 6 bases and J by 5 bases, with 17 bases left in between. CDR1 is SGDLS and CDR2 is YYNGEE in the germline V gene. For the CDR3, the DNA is TGTGCCAGCATGGGCTCCGCGGGGCCTACCGGGGAGCTGTTTTTT. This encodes CASMGSAGPTGELFF.

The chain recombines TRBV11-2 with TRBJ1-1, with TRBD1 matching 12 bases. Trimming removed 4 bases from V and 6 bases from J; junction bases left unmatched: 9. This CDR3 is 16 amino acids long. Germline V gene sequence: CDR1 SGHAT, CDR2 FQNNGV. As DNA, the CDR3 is TGTGCCAGCAGCTGGGGACAGGGGGCCGGGGTCTCTGAAGCTTTCTTT. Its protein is CASSWGQGAGVSEAFF.

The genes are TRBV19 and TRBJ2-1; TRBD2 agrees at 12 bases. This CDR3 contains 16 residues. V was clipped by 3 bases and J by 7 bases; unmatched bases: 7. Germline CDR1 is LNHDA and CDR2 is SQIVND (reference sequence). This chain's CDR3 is CASSIFLAGGNNEQFF. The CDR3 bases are TGTGCCAGTAGTATCTTCCTAGCGGGAGGGAATAATGAGCAGTTCTTC.

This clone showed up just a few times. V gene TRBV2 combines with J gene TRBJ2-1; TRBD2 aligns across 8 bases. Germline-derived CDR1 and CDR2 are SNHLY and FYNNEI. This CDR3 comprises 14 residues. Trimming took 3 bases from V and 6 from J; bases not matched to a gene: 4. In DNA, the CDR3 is TGTGCCAGCAGTGATCGGCTAGCGGGCAATGAGCAGTTCTTC. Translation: CASSDRLAGNEQFF.

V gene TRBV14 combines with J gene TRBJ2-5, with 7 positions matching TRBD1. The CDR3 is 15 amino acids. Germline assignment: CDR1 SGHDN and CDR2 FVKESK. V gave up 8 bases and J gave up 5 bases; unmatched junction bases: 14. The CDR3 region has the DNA TGTGCCAGCGCCCCAGGGGGAACCAACACGGAGACCCAGTACTTC. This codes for CASAPGGTNTETQYF. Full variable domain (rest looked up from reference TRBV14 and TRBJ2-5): EAGVTQFPSHSVIEKGQTVTLRCDPISGHDNLYWYRRVMGKEIKFLLHFVKESKQDESGMPNNRFLAERTGGTYSTLKVQPAELEDSGVYFCASAPGGTNTETQYFGPGTRLLVL.

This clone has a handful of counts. DNA of the CDR3: TGTGCCAGCAGGCTGGACGCCGGAGGTGCTTTCTTT. Encoded protein: CASRLDAGGAFF. This chain uses TRBV7-9 with TRBJ1-1; D not certain. V gave up 6 bases and J gave up 11 bases, with 16 bases separating them. This CDR3 is built from 12 residues. Germline CDR1 and CDR2: SEHNR and FQNEAQ (reference sequence). Complete variable domain (other parts from reference TRBV7-9 and TRBJ1-1): DTGVSQNPRHKITKRGQNVTFRCDPISEHNRLYWYRQTLGQGPEFLTYFQNEAQLEKSRLLSDRFSAERPKGSFSTLEIQRTEQGDSAMYLCASRLDAGGAFFGQGTRLTVV.

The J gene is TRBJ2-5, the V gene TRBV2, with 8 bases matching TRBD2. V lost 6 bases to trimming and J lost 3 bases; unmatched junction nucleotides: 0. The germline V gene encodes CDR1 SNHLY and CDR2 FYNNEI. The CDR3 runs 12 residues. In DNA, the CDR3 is TGTGCCAGCAGGGGACTAGAAGAGACCCAGTACTTC. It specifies CASRGLEETQYF. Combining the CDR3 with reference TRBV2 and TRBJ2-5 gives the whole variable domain EPEVTQTPSHQVTQMGQEVILRCVPISNHLYFYWYRQILGQKVEFLVSFYNNEISEKSEIFDDQFSVERPDGSNFTLKIRSTKLEDSAMYFCASRGLEETQYFGPGTRLLVL.

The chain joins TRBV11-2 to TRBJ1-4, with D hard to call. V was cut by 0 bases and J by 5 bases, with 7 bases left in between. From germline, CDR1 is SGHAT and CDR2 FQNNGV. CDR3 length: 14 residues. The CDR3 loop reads CASSLDWANEKLFF. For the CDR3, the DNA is TGTGCCAGCAGCTTAGACTGGGCGAATGAAAAACTGTTTTTT.

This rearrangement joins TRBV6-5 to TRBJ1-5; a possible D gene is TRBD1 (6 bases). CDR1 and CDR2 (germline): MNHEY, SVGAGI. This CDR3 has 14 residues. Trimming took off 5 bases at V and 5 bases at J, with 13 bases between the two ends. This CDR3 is CASSLGGWDQPQHF. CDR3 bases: TGTGCCAGCAGTCTTGGGGGCTGGGATCAGCCCCAGCATTTT.

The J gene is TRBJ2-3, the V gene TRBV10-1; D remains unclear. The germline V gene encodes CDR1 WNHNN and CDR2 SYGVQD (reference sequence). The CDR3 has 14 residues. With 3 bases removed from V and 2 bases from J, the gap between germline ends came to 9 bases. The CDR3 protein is CASSEALTTDTQYF. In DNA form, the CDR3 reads TGCGCCAGCAGTGAAGCGCTTACCACAGATACGCAGTATTTT.

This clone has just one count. For the CDR3, the DNA is TGTGCCAGCAGGGCGGCAGGGTGGAGCACTGAAGCTTTCTTT. As protein: CASRAAGWSTEAFF. The chain combines TRBV2 with TRBJ1-1; a weak D match, TRBD1 (5 bases). The CDR3 totals 14 residues. Germline V gives CDR1 SNHLY, CDR2 FYNNEI. V was clipped by 6 bases and J by 4 bases, with 15 bases between them. The full variable domain, in which reference TRBV2 and TRBJ1-1 provide the parts outside the CDR3, is EPEVTQTPSHQVTQMGQEVILRCVPISNHLYFYWYRQILGQKVEFLVSFYNNEISEKSEIFDDQFSVERPDGSNFTLKIRSTKLEDSAMYFCASRAAGWSTEAFFGQGTRLTVV.

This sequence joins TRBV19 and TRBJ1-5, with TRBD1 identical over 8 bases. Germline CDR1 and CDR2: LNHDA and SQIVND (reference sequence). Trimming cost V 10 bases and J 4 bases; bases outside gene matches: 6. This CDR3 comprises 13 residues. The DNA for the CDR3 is TGTGCCACCCAACGACAGGGGAATCAGCCCCAGCATTTT. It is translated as CATQRQGNQPQHF.

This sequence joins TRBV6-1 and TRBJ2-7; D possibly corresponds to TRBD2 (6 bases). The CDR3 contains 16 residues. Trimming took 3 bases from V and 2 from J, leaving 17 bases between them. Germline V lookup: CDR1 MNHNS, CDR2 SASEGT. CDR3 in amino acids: CASSDGPGAGPYEQYF. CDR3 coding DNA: TGTGCCAGCAGTGATGGGCCGGGTGCGGGACCCTACGAGCAGTACTTC.

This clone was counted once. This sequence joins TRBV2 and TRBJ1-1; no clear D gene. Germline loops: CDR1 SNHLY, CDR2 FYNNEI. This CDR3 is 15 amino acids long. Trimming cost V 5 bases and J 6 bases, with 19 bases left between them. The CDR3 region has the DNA TGTGCCAGCAGTCCAACCGAACGGGTCTTGGCTGAAGCTTTCTTT. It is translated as CASSPTERVLAEAFF.

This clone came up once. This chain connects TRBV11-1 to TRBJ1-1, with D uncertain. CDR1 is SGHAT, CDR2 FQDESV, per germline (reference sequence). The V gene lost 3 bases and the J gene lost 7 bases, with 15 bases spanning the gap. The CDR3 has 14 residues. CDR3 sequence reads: CASSFGLDGFEAFF. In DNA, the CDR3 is TGTGCCAGCAGCTTTGGACTGGACGGTTTTGAAGCTTTCTTT.

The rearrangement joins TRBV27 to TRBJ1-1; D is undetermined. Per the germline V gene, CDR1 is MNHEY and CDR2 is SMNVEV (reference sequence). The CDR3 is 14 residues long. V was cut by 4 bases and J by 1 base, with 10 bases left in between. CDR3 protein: CASSSPSANTEAFF. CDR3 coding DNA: TGTGCCAGCAGTTCCCCCAGTGCGAACACTGAAGCTTTCTTT.

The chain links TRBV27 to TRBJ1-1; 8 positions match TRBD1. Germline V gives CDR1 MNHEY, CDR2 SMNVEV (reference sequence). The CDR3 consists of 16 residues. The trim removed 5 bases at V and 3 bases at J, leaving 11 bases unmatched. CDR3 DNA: TGTGCCAGCAGTCATCGACAGGGGAAGGGCGACACTGAAGCTTTCTTT. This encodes CASSHRQGKGDTEAFF.

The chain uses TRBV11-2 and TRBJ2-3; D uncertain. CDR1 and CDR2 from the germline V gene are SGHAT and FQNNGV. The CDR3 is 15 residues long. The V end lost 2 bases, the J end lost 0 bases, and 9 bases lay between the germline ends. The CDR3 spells CASSLMVSSTDTQYF. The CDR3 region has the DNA TGTGCCAGCAGCTTAATGGTCAGTAGCACAGATACGCAGTATTTT.

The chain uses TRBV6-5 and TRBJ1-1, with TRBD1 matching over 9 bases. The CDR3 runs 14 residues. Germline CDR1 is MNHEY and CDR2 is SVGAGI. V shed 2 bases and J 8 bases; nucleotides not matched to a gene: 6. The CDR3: CASSYPAGTGEAFF. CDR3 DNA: TGTGCCAGCAGTTACCCCGCCGGGACAGGGGAAGCTTTCTTT.

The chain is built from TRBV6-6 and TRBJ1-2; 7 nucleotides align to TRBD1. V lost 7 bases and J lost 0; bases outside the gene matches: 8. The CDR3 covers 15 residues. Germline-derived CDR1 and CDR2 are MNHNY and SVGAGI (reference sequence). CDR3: CASISHRGPNYGYTF. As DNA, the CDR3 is TGTGCCAGCATCTCGCACAGGGGACCTAACTATGGCTACACCTTC.